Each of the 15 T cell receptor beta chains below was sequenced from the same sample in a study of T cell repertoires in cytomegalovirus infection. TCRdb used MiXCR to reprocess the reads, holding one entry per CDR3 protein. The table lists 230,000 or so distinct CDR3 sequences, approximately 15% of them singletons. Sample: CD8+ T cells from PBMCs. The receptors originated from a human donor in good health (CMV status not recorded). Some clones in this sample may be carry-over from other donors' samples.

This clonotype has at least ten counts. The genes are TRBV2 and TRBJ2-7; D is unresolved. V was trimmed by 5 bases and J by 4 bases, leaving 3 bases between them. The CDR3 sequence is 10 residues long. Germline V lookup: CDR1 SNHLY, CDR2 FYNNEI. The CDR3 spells CASSLYEQYF. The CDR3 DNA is TGTGCCAGCAGTCTATACGAGCAGTACTTC.

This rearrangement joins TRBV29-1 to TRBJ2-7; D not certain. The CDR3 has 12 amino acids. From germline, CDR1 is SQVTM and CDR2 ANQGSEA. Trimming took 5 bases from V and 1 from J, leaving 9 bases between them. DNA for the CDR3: TGCAGCGTTTGCGGACCATCCTACGAGCAGTACTTC. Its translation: CSVCGPSYEQYF.

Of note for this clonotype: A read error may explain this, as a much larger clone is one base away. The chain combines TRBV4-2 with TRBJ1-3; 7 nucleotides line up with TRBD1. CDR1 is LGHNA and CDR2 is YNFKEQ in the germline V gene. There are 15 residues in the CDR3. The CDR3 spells CASSQDRQGADTLYF. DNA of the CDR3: TGTGCCAGCAGCCAAGATCGACAGGGTGCGGACACCTTATATTTT.

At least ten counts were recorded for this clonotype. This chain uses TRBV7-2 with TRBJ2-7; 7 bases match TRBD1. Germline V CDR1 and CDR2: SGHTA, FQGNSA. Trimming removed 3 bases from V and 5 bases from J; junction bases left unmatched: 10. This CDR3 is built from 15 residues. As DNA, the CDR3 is TGTGCCAGCAGCTTCTTACAGGGGTTTGGCAACGAGCAGTACTTC. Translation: CASSFLQGFGNEQYF. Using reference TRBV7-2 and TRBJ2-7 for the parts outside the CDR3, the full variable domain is GAGVSQSPSNKVTEKGKDVELRCDPISGHTALYWYRQSLGQGLEFLIYFQGNSAPDKSGLPSDRFSAERTGGSVSTLTIQRTQQEDSAVYLCASSFLQGFGNEQYFGPGTRLTVT.

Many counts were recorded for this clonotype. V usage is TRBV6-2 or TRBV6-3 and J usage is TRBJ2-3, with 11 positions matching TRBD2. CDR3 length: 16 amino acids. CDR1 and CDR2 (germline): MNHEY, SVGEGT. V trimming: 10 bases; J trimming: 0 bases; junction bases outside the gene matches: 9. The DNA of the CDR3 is TGTGCCACTAGCGGGGGGCCCGAACCTAGCACAGATACGCAGTATTTT. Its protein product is CATSGGPEPSTDTQYF.

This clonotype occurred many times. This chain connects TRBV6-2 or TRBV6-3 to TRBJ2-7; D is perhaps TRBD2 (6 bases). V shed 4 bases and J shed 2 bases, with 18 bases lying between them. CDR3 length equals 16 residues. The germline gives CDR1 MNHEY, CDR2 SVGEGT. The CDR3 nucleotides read TGTGCCAGCAGTTCCGGGGGACGGATGCTCACCTACGAGCAGTACTTC. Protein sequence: CASSSGGRMLTYEQYF.

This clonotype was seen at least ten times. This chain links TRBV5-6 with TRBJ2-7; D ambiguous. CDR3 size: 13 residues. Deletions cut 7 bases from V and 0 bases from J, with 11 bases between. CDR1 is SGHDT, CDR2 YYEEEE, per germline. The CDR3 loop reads CASGSLSSYEQYF. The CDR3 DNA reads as TGTGCCAGCGGCAGTCTAAGCTCCTACGAGCAGTACTTC.

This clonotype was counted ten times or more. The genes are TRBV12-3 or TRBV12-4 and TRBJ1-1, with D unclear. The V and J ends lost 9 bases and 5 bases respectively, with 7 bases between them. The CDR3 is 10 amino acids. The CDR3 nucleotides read TGTGCCAGTACTGGGACTGAAGCTTTCTTT. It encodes CASTGTEAFF.

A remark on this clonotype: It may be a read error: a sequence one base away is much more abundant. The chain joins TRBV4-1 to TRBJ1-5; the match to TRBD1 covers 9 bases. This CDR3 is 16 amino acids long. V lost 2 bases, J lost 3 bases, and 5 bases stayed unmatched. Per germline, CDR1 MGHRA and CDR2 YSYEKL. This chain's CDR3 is CASSQMGQGDNQPQHF. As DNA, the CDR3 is TGCGCCAGCAGCCAAATGGGACAGGGCGACAATCAGCCCCAGCATTTT.

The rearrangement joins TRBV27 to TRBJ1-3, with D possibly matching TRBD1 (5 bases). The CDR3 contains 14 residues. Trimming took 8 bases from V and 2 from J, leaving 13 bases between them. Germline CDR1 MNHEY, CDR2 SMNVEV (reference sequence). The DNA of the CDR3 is TGTGCCAGCTCTCCAGGGAGCCCTGGAAACACCATATATTTT. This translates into CASSPGSPGNTIYF.

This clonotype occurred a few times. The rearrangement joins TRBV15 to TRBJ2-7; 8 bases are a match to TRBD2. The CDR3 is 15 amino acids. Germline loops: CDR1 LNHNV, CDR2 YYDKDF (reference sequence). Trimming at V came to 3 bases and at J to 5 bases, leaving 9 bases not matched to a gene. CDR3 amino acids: CATSSPWSGGDEQYF. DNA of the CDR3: TGTGCCACCAGCAGCCCGTGGTCGGGAGGGGACGAGCAGTACTTC. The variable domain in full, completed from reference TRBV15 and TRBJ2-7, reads DAMVIQNPRYQVTQFGKPVTLSCSQTLNHNVMYWYQQKSSQAPKLLFHYYDKDFNNEADTPDNFQSRRPNTSFCFLDIRSPGLGDTAMYLCATSSPWSGGDEQYFGPGTRLTVT.

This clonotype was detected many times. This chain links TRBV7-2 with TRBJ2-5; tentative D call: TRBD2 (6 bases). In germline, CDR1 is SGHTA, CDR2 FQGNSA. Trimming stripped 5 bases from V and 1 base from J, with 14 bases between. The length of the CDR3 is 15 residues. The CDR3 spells CASSTLGTFQETQYF. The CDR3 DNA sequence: TGTGCCAGCAGCACCTTAGGGACTTTCCAAGAGACCCAGTACTTC.

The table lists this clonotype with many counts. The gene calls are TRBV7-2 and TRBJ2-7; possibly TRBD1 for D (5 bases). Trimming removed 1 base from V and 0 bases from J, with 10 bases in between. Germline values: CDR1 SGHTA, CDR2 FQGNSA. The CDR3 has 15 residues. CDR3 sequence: CASSLEGSSSYEQYF. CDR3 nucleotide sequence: TGTGCCAGCAGCTTAGAGGGGTCCTCCTCCTACGAGCAGTACTTC.

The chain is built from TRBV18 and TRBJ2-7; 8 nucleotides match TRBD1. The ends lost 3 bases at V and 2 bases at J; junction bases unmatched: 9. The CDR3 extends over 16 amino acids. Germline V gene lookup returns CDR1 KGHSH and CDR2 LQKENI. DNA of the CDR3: TGTGCCAGCTCACCGATACCGGGACAGGAGACCTACGAGCAGTACTTC. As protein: CASSPIPGQETYEQYF.

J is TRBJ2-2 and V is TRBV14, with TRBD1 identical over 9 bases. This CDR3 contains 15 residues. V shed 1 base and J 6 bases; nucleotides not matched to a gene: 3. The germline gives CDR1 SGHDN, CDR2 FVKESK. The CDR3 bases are TGTGCCAGCAGCCAAGTCGGGACAGGGCCCGGGGAGCTGTTTTTT. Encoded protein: CASSQVGTGPGELFF.